Sequencing of this T cell receptor beta chain was carried out in a study of human T cells and chemical hapten exposure. Stated time point: patch test 3, about 24 weeks after DPC sensitization. Treatment denoted: therapeutic diphenylcyclopropenone sensitization with weekly scalp DPC. TCRdb reprocessed the RACE reads with MiXCR, giving one entry per CDR3 protein. The sample includes more than 85,000 distinct CDR3 sequences, less than 40% of them seen just once. The sample here was whole blood, taken in connection with sensitization to the hapten diphenylcyclopropenone (DPC). The TCR originated in a man aged 35 to 55 with alopecia areata. Some clones in this sample may be carry-over from other donors' samples.

CDR3 sequence (DNA): TGTGCCAGCAGTTTATGGGGTGGGCTAGCGACCTACAATGAGCAGTTCTTC. Its protein product is CASSLWGGLATYNEQFF. The chain couples TRBV28 to TRBJ2-1, with D maybe TRBD2 (6 bases). CDR3 length equals 17 residues. Trimming cost V 0 bases and J 2 bases, with 14 bases left between them. Germline CDR1 and CDR2: MDHEN and SYDVKM.